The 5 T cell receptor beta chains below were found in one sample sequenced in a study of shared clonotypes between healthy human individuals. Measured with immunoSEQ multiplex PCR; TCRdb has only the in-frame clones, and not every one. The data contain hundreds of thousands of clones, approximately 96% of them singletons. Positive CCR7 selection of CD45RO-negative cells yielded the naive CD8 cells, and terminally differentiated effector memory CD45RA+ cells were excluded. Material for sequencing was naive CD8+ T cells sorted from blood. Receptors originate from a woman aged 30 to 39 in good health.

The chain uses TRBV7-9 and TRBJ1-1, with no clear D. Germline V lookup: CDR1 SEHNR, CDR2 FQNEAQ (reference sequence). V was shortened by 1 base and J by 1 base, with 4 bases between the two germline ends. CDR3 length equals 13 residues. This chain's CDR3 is CASSLEGNTEAFF. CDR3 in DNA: TGTGCCAGCAGCTTAGAAGGGAACACTGAAGCTTTCTTT.

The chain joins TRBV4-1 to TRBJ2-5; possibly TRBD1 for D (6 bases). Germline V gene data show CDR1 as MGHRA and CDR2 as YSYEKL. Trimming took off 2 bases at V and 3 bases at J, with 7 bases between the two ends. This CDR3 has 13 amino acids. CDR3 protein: CASSQRTEETQYF. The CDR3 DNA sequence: TGCGCCAGCAGCCAACGGACAGAAGAGACCCAGTACTTC.

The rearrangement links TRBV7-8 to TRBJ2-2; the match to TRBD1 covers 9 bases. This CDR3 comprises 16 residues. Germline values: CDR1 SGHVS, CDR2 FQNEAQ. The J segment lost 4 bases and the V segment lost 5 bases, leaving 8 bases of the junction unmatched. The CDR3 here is CASSELQGAGTGELFF. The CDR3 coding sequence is TGTGCCAGCAGCGAGCTACAGGGGGCCGGCACCGGGGAGCTGTTTTTT.

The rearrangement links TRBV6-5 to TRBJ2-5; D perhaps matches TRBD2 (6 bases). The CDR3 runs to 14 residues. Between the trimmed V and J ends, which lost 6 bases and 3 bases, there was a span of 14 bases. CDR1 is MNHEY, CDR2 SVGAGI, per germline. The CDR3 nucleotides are TGTGCCAGCAGCCCCGACGGGGGTAAAGAGACCCAGTACTTC. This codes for CASSPDGGKETQYF.

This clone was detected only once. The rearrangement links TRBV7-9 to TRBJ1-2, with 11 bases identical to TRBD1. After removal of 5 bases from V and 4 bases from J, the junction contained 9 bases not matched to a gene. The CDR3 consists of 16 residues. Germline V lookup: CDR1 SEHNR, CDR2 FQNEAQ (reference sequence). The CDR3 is CASSDRDRGALYGYTF. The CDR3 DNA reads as TGTGCCAGCAGCGATAGGGACAGGGGGGCCCTCTATGGCTACACCTTC.